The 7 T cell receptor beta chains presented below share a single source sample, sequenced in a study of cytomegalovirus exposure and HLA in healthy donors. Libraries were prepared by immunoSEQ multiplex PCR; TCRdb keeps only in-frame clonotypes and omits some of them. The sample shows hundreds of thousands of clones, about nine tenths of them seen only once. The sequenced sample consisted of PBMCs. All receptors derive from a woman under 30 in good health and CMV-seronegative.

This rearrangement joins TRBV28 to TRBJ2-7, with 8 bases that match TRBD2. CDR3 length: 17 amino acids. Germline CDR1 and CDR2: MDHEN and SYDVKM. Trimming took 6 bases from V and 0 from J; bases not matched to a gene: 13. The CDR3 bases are TGTGCCAGCAGCCCCAAAAGCATAGCGGGAACCTCCTACGAGCAGTACTTC. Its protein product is CASSPKSIAGTSYEQYF.

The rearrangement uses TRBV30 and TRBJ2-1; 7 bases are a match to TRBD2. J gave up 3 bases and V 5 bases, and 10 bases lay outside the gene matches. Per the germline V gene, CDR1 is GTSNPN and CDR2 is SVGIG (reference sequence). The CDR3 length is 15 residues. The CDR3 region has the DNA TGTGCCTGGGCTCCGGGGGACTACTACTACAATGAGCAGTTCTTC. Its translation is CAWAPGDYYYNEQFF.

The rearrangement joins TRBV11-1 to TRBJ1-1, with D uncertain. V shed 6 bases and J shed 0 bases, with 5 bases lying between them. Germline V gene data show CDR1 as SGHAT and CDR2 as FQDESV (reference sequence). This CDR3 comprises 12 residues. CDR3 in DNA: TGTGCCAGCAGTCTTATGAACACTGAAGCTTTCTTT. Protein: CASSLMNTEAFF.

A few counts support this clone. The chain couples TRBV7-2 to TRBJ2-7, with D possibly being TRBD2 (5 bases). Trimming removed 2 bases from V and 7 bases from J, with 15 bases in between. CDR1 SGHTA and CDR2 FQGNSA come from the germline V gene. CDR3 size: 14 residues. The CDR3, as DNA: TGTGCCAGCAGCTTAATGTTCGGGATCGGAGAGCAGTACTTC. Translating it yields CASSLMFGIGEQYF.

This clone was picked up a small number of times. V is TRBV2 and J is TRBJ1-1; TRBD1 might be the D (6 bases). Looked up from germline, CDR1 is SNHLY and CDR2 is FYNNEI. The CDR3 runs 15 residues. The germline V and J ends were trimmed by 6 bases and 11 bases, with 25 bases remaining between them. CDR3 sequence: CASRDSLQVLDEAFF. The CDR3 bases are TGTGCCAGCAGGGACAGCCTACAGGTACTGGACGAGGCTTTCTTT.

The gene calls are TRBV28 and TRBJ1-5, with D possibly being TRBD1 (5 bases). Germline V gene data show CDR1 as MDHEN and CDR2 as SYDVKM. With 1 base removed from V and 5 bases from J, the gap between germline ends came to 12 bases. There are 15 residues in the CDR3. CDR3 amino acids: CASSLLGPAHQPQHF. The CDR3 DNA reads TGTGCCAGCAGTTTATTGGGGCCAGCCCATCAGCCCCAGCATTTT.

Here the CDR3 DNA reads TGTGCCAGCAGTTTAAGCAGGGGGCACTACGAGCAGTACTTC. Its protein product is CASSLSRGHYEQYF. This chain uses TRBV28 with TRBJ2-7; TRBD1 matches at 8 bases. CDR3 length: 14 residues. J lost 3 bases, V lost 2 bases, and 3 bases had no gene match. Germline CDR1 MDHEN, CDR2 SYDVKM.